This T cell receptor beta chain was observed in a study of T cell responses to AZD1222 COVID-19 vaccine. Trimming removed 4 bases from V and 5 bases from J; junction bases left unmatched: 9. Germline assignment: CDR1 KGHDR and CDR2 SFDVKD. The CDR3 is made up of 16 amino acids. Only in-frame clones appear in the TCRdb table, and some are missing; sequencing was by immunoSEQ multiplex PCR. In the table there are 140,000 to 150,000 clones, more than 85% of which are singletons. Findings of the study overall: Close to half of all spike-specific TCRs reportedly target regions of the variants that are unmutated. Only a handful of individuals given AZD1222 were seropositive at baseline. Regions 160-218 and 743-854 held dominance among vaccine-associated CD4 TCRs, which spanned spike. Every sample of the repertoires postdated the peak T cell response.

Concerning this clone itself: Its antigen is not identified.

The material sequenced was peripheral blood, taken on day 0 of AZD1222 vaccination. This sequence originates from an adult in good health. The chain recombines TRBV24-1 with TRBJ2-2; 7 bases agree with TRBD2. CDR3 protein: CATSDPRTSGTGELFF. For the CDR3, the DNA is TGTGCCACCAGTGACCCGAGGACTAGTGGTACCGGGGAGCTGTTTTTT.